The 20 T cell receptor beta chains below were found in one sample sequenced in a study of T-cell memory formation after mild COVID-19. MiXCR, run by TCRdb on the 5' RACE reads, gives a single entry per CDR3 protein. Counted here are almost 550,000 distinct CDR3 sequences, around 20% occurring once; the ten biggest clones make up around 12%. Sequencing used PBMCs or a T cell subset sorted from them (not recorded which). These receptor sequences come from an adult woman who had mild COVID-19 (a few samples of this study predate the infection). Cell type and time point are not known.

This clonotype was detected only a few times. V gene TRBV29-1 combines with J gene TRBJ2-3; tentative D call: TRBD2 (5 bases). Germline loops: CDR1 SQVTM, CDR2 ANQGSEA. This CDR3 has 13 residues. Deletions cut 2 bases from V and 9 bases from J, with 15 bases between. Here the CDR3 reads CSVEWAGGDTQYF. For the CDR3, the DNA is TGCAGCGTTGAATGGGCAGGAGGAGACACGCAGTATTTT.

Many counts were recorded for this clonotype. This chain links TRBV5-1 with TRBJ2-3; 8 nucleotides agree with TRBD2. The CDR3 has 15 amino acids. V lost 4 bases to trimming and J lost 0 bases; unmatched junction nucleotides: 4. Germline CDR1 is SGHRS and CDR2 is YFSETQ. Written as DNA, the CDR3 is TGCGCCAGCAGCGAGCTAGCGGGCAGCACAGATACGCAGTATTTT. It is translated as CASSELAGSTDTQYF.

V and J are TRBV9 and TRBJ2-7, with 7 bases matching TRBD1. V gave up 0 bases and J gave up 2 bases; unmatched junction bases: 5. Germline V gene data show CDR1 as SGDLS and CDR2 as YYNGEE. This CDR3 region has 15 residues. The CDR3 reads CASSVGQGQPYEQYF. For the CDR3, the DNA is TGTGCCAGCAGCGTAGGTCAGGGACAGCCCTACGAGCAGTACTTC.

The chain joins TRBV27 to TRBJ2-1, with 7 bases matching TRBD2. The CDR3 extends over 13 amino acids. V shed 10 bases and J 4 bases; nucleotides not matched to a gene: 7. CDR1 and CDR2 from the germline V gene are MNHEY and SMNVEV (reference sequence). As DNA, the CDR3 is TGTGCCACCCGGGACTACCTTTACAATGAGCAGTTCTTC. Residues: CATRDYLYNEQFF.

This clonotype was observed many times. CDR3 sequence: CASSLGWDRVTDTQYF. CDR3 coding DNA: TGCGCCAGCAGCTTGGGATGGGACAGGGTCACAGATACGCAGTATTTT. The V and J genes are TRBV5-1 and TRBJ2-3; 9 bases are shared with TRBD1. There are 16 residues in the CDR3. Germline values: CDR1 SGHRS, CDR2 YFSETQ. J lost 2 bases, V lost 0 bases, and 4 bases had no gene match.

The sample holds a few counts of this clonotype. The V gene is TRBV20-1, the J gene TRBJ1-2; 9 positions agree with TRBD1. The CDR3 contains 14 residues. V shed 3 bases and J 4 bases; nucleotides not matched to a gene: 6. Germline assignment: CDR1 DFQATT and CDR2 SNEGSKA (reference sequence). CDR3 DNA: TGCAGTGCTAGTACAGGGGGCGCGAGCTATGGCTACACCTTC. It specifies CSASTGGASYGYTF.

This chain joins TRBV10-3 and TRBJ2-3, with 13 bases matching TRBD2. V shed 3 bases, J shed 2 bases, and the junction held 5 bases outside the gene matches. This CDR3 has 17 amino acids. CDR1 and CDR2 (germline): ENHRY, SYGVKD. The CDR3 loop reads CAISDPGLAGLTDTQYF. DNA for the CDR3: TGTGCCATCAGTGACCCGGGACTAGCGGGGCTCACAGATACGCAGTATTTT.

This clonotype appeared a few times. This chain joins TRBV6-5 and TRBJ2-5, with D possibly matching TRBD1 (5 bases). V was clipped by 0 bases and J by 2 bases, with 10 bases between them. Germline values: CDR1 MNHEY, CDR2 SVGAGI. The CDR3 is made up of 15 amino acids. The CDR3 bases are TGTGCCAGCAGTTACTCATCCAGGGCACAAGAGACCCAGTACTTC. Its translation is CASSYSSRAQETQYF.

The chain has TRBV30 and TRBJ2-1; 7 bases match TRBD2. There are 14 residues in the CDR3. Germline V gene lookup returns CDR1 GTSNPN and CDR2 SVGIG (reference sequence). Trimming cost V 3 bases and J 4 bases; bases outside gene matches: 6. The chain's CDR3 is CAWRELASYNEQFF. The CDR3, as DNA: TGTGCCTGGAGGGAACTAGCGTCGTACAATGAGCAGTTCTTC.

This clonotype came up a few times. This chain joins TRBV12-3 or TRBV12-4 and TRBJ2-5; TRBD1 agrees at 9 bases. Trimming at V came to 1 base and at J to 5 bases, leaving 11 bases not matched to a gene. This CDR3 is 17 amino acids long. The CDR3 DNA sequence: TGTGCCAGCAGTTTAGGGCTTCGTACAGGGGGCGCGGAGACCCAGTACTTC. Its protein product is CASSLGLRTGGAETQYF.

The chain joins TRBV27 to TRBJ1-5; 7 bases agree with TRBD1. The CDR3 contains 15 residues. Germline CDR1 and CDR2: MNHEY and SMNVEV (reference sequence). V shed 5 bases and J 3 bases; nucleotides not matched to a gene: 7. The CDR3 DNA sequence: TGTGCCAGCAGTCCGTGGGACAGAGTCAATCAGCCCCAGCATTTT. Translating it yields CASSPWDRVNQPQHF.

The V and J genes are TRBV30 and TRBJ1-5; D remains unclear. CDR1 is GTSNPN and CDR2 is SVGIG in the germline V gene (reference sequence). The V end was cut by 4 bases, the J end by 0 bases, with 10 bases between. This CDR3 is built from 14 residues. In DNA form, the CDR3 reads TGTGCCTGGAACACACAGTATAGCAATCAGCCCCAGCATTTT. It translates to CAWNTQYSNQPQHF. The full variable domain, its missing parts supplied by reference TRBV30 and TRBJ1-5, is SQTIHQWPATLVQPVGSPLSLECTVEGTSNPNLYWYRQAAGRGLQLLFYSVGIGQISSEVPQNLSASRPQDRQFILSSKKLLLSDSGFYLCAWNTQYSNQPQHFGDGTRLSIL.

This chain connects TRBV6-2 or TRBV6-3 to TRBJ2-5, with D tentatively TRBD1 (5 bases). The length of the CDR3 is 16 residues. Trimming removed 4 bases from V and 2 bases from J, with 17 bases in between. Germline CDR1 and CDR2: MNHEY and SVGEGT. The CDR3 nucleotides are TGTGCCAGCAGTTTCTACCGGGCAGGGCAACAAGAGACCCAGTACTTC. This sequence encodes CASSFYRAGQQETQYF.

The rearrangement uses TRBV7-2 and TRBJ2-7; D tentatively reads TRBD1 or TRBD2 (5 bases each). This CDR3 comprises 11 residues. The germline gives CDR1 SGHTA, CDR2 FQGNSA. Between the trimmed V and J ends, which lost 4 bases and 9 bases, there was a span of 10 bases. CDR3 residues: CASSSGPAQYF. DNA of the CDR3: TGTGCCAGCAGCTCGGGGCCGGCGCAGTACTTC. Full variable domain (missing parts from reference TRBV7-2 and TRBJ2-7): GAGVSQSPSNKVTEKGKDVELRCDPISGHTALYWYRQSLGQGLEFLIYFQGNSAPDKSGLPSDRFSAERTGGSVSTLTIQRTQQEDSAVYLCASSSGPAQYFGPGTRLTVT.

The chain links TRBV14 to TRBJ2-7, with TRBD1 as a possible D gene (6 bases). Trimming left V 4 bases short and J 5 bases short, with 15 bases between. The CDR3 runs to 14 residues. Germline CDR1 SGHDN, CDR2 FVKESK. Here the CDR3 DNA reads TGTGCCAGCAGCCCACAGGGTTTCTGGAACGAGCAGTACTTC. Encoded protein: CASSPQGFWNEQYF.

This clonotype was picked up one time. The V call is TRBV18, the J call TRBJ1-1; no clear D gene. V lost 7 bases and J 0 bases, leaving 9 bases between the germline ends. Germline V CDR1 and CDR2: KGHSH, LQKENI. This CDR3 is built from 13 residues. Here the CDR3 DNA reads TGTGCCAGCTGCCTTGGGGTGAACACTGAAGCTTTCTTT. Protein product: CASCLGVNTEAFF.

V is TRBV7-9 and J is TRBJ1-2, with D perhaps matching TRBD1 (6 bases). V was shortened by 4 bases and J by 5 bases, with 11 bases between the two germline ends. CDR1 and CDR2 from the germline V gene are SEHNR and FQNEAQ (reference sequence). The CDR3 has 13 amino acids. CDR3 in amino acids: CASSSTGWYGYTF. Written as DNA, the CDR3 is TGTGCCAGCAGCTCAACAGGGTGGTATGGCTACACCTTC.

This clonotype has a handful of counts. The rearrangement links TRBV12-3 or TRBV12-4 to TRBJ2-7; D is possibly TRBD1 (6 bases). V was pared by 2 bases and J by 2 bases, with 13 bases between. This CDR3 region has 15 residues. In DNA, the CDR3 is TGTGCCAGCAGTTTATCAATAGGGGGAACCTACGAGCAGTACTTC. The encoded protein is CASSLSIGGTYEQYF.

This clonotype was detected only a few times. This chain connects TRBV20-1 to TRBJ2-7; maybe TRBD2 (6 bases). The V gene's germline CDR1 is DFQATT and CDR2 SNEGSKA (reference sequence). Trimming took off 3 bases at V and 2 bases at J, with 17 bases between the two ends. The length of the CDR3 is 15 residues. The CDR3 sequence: CSASLGPSVTYEQYF. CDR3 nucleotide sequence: TGCAGTGCTAGTCTTGGGCCTAGCGTAACCTACGAGCAGTACTTC.

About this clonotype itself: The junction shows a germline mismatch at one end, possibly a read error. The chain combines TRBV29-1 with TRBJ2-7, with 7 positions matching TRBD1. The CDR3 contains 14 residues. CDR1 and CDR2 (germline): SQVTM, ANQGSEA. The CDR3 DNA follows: TGCATCGTTGAAGACTCCAGGGGGTCATACGAGCAGTACTTC. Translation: CIVEDSRGSYEQYF.